These 32 T cell receptor beta chains share one sample of origin, sequenced in a study of blood T cell repertoires in COVID-19. Method: immunoSEQ multiplex PCR; TCRdb's copy keeps in-frame clones and lacks some. This sample has roughly 320,000 clones; about 90% occur once, and the top ten carry just under 6.5%. The sequenced sample was peripheral blood. The receptors were sampled from a woman in her fifties or sixties with COVID-19, enrolled during active disease.

The chain uses TRBV13 and TRBJ2-1; D remains ambiguous. CDR1 and CDR2 (germline): PRHDT, FYEKMQ (reference sequence). The CDR3 is made up of 12 amino acids. The V end was cut by 5 bases, the J end by 5 bases, with 7 bases between. CDR3 sequence (DNA): TGTGCCAGCAGCCTGGCAAACAATGAGCAGTTCTTC. It specifies CASSLANNEQFF. Supplemented by reference TRBV13 and TRBJ2-1, the full variable domain reads AAGVIQSPRHLIKEKRETATLKCYPIPRHDTVYWYQQGPGQDPQFLISFYEKMQSDKGSIPDRFSAQQFSDYHSELNMSSLELGDSALYFCASSLANNEQFFGPGTRLTVL.

In nucleotides, the CDR3 is TGCGCCAGCAGCCAACTTCAGGGGGACTATAATTCACCCCTCCACTTT. Its translation is CASSQLQGDYNSPLHF. This chain connects TRBV4-3 to TRBJ1-6; 7 nucleotides line up with TRBD1. Trimming at V came to 2 bases and at J to 3 bases, leaving 4 bases not matched to a gene. The CDR3 extends over 16 amino acids. In germline, CDR1 is LGHNA, CDR2 YSLEER.

The V and J genes are TRBV2 and TRBJ1-5, with 9 bases that match TRBD1. CDR3 size: 14 residues. Trimming took 6 bases from V and 4 from J; bases not matched to a gene: 4. CDR1 is SNHLY, CDR2 FYNNEI, per germline. For the CDR3, the DNA is TGTGCCAGCAGAACCGGGACAGGGAATCAGCCCCAGCATTTT. It encodes CASRTGTGNQPQHF.

The chain uses TRBV3-1 (or the pseudogene TRBV3-2) and TRBJ2-4; D uncertain. The CDR3 contains 15 residues. V was cut by 7 bases and J by 3 bases, with 16 bases left in between. Germline-derived CDR1 and CDR2 are LGHDT and YNNKEL (reference sequence). CDR3 residues: CASTAGSVGKNIQYF. CDR3 nucleotides: TGTGCCAGCACCGCCGGGTCCGTTGGCAAAAACATTCAGTACTTC.

The chain has TRBV5-6 and TRBJ2-7, with TRBD1 as a possible D gene (5 bases). The V gene's germline CDR1 is SGHDT and CDR2 YYEEEE. Trimming shortened V by 5 bases and J by 2 bases, and 14 bases separated the two germline ends. The CDR3 has 14 amino acids. CDR3 sequence reads: CASSFTRATYEQYF. CDR3 DNA: TGTGCCAGCAGTTTTACCAGGGCAACCTACGAGCAGTACTTC.

The chain uses TRBV30 and TRBJ2-7, with 8 bases fitting TRBD1. Per germline, CDR1 GTSNPN and CDR2 SVGIG (reference sequence). J was trimmed by 1 base and V by 4 bases; bases with no gene match: 9. The CDR3 runs to 15 residues. CDR3 amino acids: CAWNKPGQVSYEQYF. The CDR3 region has the DNA TGTGCCTGGAACAAACCGGGACAGGTTTCCTACGAGCAGTACTTC.

The chain links TRBV24-1 to TRBJ1-4; D is unresolved. Trimming removed 4 bases from V and 5 bases from J, with 4 bases in between. This CDR3 has 12 amino acids. Germline CDR1 reads KGHDR; CDR2 reads SFDVKD. Here the CDR3 reads CATSDLNEKLFF. In nucleotides, the CDR3 is TGTGCCACCAGTGACTTAAATGAAAAACTGTTTTTT.

The chain uses TRBV20-1 and TRBJ1-2; 10 bases align to TRBD1. This CDR3 is 16 amino acids long. Germline CDR1 DFQATT, CDR2 SNEGSKA (reference sequence). Losses at the gene ends were 3 bases for V and 3 bases for J; bases not matched to a gene: 10. This CDR3 reads CSASIPGQGLDYGYTF. The CDR3 bases are TGCAGTGCTAGTATACCGGGACAGGGGCTTGACTATGGCTACACCTTC.

The chain couples TRBV3-1 (or the pseudogene TRBV3-2) to TRBJ2-3; D ambiguous. V was cut by 4 bases and J by 5 bases, with 7 bases left in between. There are 12 residues in the CDR3. Germline CDR1 and CDR2: LGHDT and YNNKEL (reference sequence). CDR3 residues: CASSRRGDTQYF. The CDR3 region has the DNA TGTGCCAGCAGCCGAAGAGGAGATACGCAGTATTTT.

This clone is a singleton in its sample. The chain links TRBV27 to TRBJ2-1, with D tentatively TRBD1 (6 bases). This CDR3 region has 15 residues. From germline, CDR1 is MNHEY and CDR2 SMNVEV (reference sequence). The V gene lost 4 bases and the J gene lost 2 bases, with 12 bases spanning the gap. CDR3 nucleotide sequence: TGTGCCAGCAGTTCGACAGGTTGGCCCTACAATGAGCAGTTCTTC. It yields the protein CASSSTGWPYNEQFF.

The chain couples TRBV5-5 to TRBJ1-1; D perhaps matches TRBD1 (5 bases). Trimming stripped 0 bases from V and 4 bases from J, with 10 bases between. CDR3 length: 14 residues. CDR1 and CDR2 from the germline V gene are SGHKS and YYEKEE (reference sequence). The CDR3 sequence is CASSLGSGSTEAFF. The DNA for the CDR3 is TGTGCCAGCAGCTTGGGATCAGGGTCCACTGAAGCTTTCTTT. The whole variable domain, filled in from reference TRBV5-5 and TRBJ1-1, reads DAGVTQSPTHLIKTRGQQVTLRCSPISGHKSVSWYQQVLGQGPQFIFQYYEKEERGRGNFPDRFSARQFPNYSSELNVNALLLGDSALYLCASSLGSGSTEAFFGQGTRLTVV.

This clone was detected once. The rearrangement joins TRBV5-1 to TRBJ1-2; maybe TRBD1 (5 bases). With 4 bases removed from V and 2 bases from J, the gap between germline ends came to 12 bases. CDR1 and CDR2 (germline): SGHRS, YFSETQ. The CDR3 consists of 14 residues. The CDR3 is CASSLGPGNYGYTF. The CDR3 nucleotides read TGCGCCAGCAGCCTGGGGCCGGGGAACTATGGCTACACCTTC.

The chain carries TRBV18 and TRBJ1-3, with 7 nucleotides matching TRBD1. Trimming took 3 bases from V and 0 from J; bases not matched to a gene: 8. Per germline, CDR1 KGHSH and CDR2 LQKENI. There are 17 residues in the CDR3. The DNA for the CDR3 is TGTGCCAGCTCACCCGCGACAGGGACAAGCTCTGGAAACACCATATATTTT. It specifies CASSPATGTSSGNTIYF. The variable domain in full, with the rest retrieved from reference TRBV18 and TRBJ1-3, is NAGVMQNPRHLVRRRGQEARLRCSPMKGHSHVYWYRQLPEEGLKFMVYLQKENIIDESGMPKERFSAEFPKEGPSILRIQQVVRGDSAAYFCASSPATGTSSGNTIYFGEGSWLTVV.

The V gene is TRBV6-5, the J gene TRBJ1-5; 9 nucleotides agree with TRBD1. CDR3 length: 14 amino acids. Germline V gene sequence: CDR1 MNHEY, CDR2 SVGAGI. The junction had 5 bases not matched to a gene; V was cut back by 6 bases and J by 5 bases. This CDR3 reads CASSLDRGDQPQHF. As DNA, the CDR3 is TGTGCCAGCAGCTTGGACAGGGGCGATCAGCCCCAGCATTTT.

The chain uses TRBV19 and TRBJ2-3; D is possibly TRBD2 (6 bases). Looked up from germline, CDR1 is LNHDA and CDR2 is SQIVND (reference sequence). CDR3 size: 15 residues. Between the trimmed V and J ends, which lost 6 bases and 0 bases, there was a span of 13 bases. The CDR3 bases are TGTGCCAGTAGGCCGGGAGATTATAGCACAGATACGCAGTATTTT. It specifies CASRPGDYSTDTQYF.

The V call is TRBV19, the J call TRBJ2-7; 10 bases match TRBD2. In germline, CDR1 is LNHDA, CDR2 SQIVND (reference sequence). The CDR3 covers 16 residues. The J segment lost 3 bases and the V segment lost 6 bases, leaving 11 bases of the junction unmatched. The CDR3 loop is CASRSGASGGFYEQYF. The DNA of the CDR3 is TGTGCCAGTAGAAGTGGAGCTAGCGGGGGATTCTACGAGCAGTACTTC. Together with reference TRBV19 and TRBJ2-7, the CDR3 gives the full variable domain: DGGITQSPKYLFRKEGQNVTLSCEQNLNHDAMYWYRQDPGQGLRLIYYSQIVNDFQKGDIAEGYSVSREKKESFPLTVTSAQKNPTAFYLCASRSGASGGFYEQYFGPGTRLTVT.

The chain has TRBV9 and TRBJ2-1, with a weak D call TRBD2 (6 bases). Trimming took off 4 bases at V and 1 base at J, with 9 bases between the two ends. CDR3 length: 14 amino acids. The V gene's germline CDR1 is SGDLS and CDR2 YYNGEE. The CDR3 loop reads CASSPGVSYNEQFF. The CDR3 DNA sequence: TGTGCCAGCAGCCCGGGGGTATCCTACAATGAGCAGTTCTTC.

The chain combines TRBV4-1 with TRBJ2-7; 13 bases are a match to TRBD2. The trim removed 4 bases at V and 4 bases at J, leaving 16 bases unmatched. The germline V gene encodes CDR1 MGHRA and CDR2 YSYEKL. The CDR3 is made up of 19 amino acids. CDR3 sequence (DNA): TGCGCCAGCAGCCTACGAACTAGCGGGAGGGCCCCCGTGGTATACGAGCAGTACTTC. Its protein is CASSLRTSGRAPVVYEQYF.

The chain is built from TRBV5-1 and TRBJ2-2, with 14 bases matching TRBD2. This CDR3 comprises 19 residues. Germline assignment: CDR1 SGHRS and CDR2 YFSETQ. Trimming removed 0 bases from V and 7 bases from J; junction bases left unmatched: 11. The CDR3 loop reads CASSLAVGLAGESGGELFF. The CDR3 nucleotides read TGCGCCAGCAGCTTGGCCGTGGGACTAGCGGGAGAAAGCGGCGGGGAGCTGTTTTTT.

The chain uses TRBV5-5 and TRBJ2-1, with 7 positions matching TRBD1. The V and J ends lost 4 bases and 1 base, in that order; junction bases with no gene match: 8. The CDR3 covers 16 residues. Per germline, CDR1 SGHKS and CDR2 YYEKEE (reference sequence). This CDR3 is CASSARQGRSYNEQFF. In DNA, the CDR3 is TGTGCCAGCAGCGCGAGACAGGGACGGTCCTACAATGAGCAGTTCTTC.

The chain combines TRBV5-1 with TRBJ2-7, with 7 bases lining up with TRBD1. The CDR3 spans 14 residues. J was trimmed by 0 bases and V by 4 bases; bases with no gene match: 4. Germline V CDR1 and CDR2: SGHRS, YFSETQ. The CDR3 is CASSLQGSSYEQYF. CDR3 DNA sequence: TGCGCCAGCAGCCTACAGGGGAGCTCCTACGAGCAGTACTTC.

V and J are TRBV14 and TRBJ2-5, with 8 bases aligning to TRBD1. V shed 0 bases and J 5 bases; nucleotides not matched to a gene: 14. The germline V gene encodes CDR1 SGHDN and CDR2 FVKESK. This CDR3 spans 18 amino acids. Here the CDR3 DNA reads TGTGCCAGCAGCCAAGATTTGTCGACAGGGGCTGAATGGGAGACCCAGTACTTC. Translating it yields CASSQDLSTGAEWETQYF.

The V and J genes are TRBV5-1 and TRBJ2-1; D is unclear. The V end lost 2 bases, the J end lost 8 bases, and 8 bases lay between the germline ends. The germline gives CDR1 SGHRS, CDR2 YFSETQ. The CDR3 totals 12 residues. Written as DNA, the CDR3 is TGCGCCAGCAGCTTCGGTTCTGATGAGCAGTTCTTC. It codes for CASSFGSDEQFF. Together with reference TRBV5-1 and TRBJ2-1, the CDR3 gives the full variable domain: KAGVTQTPRYLIKTRGQQVTLSCSPISGHRSVSWYQQTPGQGLQFLFEYFSETQRNKGNFPGRFSGRQFSNSRSEMNVSTLELGDSALYLCASSFGSDEQFFGPGTRLTVL.

The rearrangement joins TRBV11-2 to TRBJ2-1, with D possibly matching TRBD2 (6 bases). Trimming removed 7 bases from V and 4 bases from J, with 14 bases in between. This CDR3 has 14 residues. Germline V gene sequence: CDR1 SGHAT, CDR2 FQNNGV. DNA of the CDR3: TGTGCCAGCACCCGTAGCGGCGAGTACAATGAGCAGTTCTTC. Protein product: CASTRSGEYNEQFF.

This clone has a handful of counts. The J gene is TRBJ2-7, the V gene TRBV4-1; 11 bases map to TRBD2. The germline V gene encodes CDR1 MGHRA and CDR2 YSYEKL. The V segment lost 1 base and the J segment 6 bases; nucleotides outside the gene matches: 5. CDR3 length: 15 residues. The CDR3, as DNA: TGCGCCAGCAGCCAAGCAACTAGCGGGAGTCTCGAGCAGTACTTC. Amino acid sequence: CASSQATSGSLEQYF.

The table lists this clone with a few counts. The chain employs TRBV27 and TRBJ2-1; 10 nucleotides match TRBD2. CDR1 and CDR2 from the germline V gene are MNHEY and SMNVEV (reference sequence). With 5 bases clipped from V and 15 bases from J, the junction kept 7 bases outside the gene matches. CDR3 length equals 12 residues. CDR3 region: CASSPLAGEGFF. The CDR3, as DNA: TGTGCCAGCAGTCCGCTAGCGGGAGAGGGGTTCTTC.

The CDR3 reads CASSATGTAQDTQYF. In DNA form, the CDR3 reads TGCGCCAGCAGCGCGACCGGGACTGCCCAAGATACGCAGTATTTT. The chain employs TRBV5-1 and TRBJ2-3, with D tentatively TRBD2 (6 bases). Looked up from germline, CDR1 is SGHRS and CDR2 is YFSETQ. This CDR3 contains 15 residues. Trimming took 4 bases from V and 5 from J, leaving 17 bases between them.

The V call is TRBV29-1, the J call TRBJ1-2; D is possibly TRBD1 (5 bases). Trimming stripped 4 bases from V and 7 bases from J, with 16 bases between. Germline values: CDR1 SQVTM, CDR2 ANQGSEA. The CDR3 is 13 residues long. The CDR3 sequence: CSVADPGAAGYTF. CDR3 in DNA: TGCAGCGTTGCCGACCCTGGGGCGGCTGGCTACACCTTC.

The chain is built from TRBV6-5 and TRBJ1-2; D possibly corresponds to TRBD1 (5 bases). Germline CDR1 is MNHEY and CDR2 is SVGAGI. The germline V and J ends were trimmed by 6 bases and 2 bases, with 10 bases remaining between them. The CDR3 runs 13 residues. The CDR3 reads CASSLGANYGYTF. For the CDR3, the DNA is TGTGCCAGCAGCCTTGGGGCGAACTATGGCTACACCTTC.

The V gene is TRBV20-1, the J gene TRBJ1-6; weak D call: TRBD1 (5 bases). V dropped 3 bases and J dropped 13 bases, with 13 bases sitting between them. The germline gives CDR1 DFQATT, CDR2 SNEGSKA (reference sequence). This CDR3 has 12 amino acids. CDR3: CSASLRVGPLHF. The CDR3 DNA is TGCAGTGCTAGTCTCAGGGTAGGTCCCCTCCACTTT.

J is TRBJ1-2 and V is TRBV5-4, with TRBD1 as a possible D gene (5 bases). The V end was cut by 1 base, the J end by 6 bases, with 16 bases between. In germline, CDR1 is SGHNT, CDR2 YYREEE (reference sequence). The CDR3 consists of 15 residues. The CDR3 sequence is CASSLRATMDNGYTF. The CDR3 region has the DNA TGTGCCAGCAGCTTGAGGGCGACGATGGACAATGGCTACACCTTC.

This CDR3 reads CASSLSDLAANTEAFF. CDR3 sequence (DNA): TGTGCCAGCAGCTTGAGTGATCTTGCGGCCAACACTGAAGCTTTCTTT. The gene calls are TRBV5-4 and TRBJ1-1, with D uncertain. The CDR3 spans 16 residues. V lost 1 base to trimming and J lost 2 bases, with 15 bases between them. CDR1 and CDR2 (germline): SGHNT, YYREEE (reference sequence).